These 22 T cell receptor beta chains came from one sample sequenced in a study of identifying expanded T cells in peripheral blood. The protocol was immunoSEQ multiplex PCR, while the TCRdb copy is restricted to in-frame clones and leaves out a portion. Of about 58,000 clones in the sample, more than 70% were seen once. The source material was blood. All receptors derive from a person between 18 and 70 years old in good health.

This chain links TRBV5-6 with TRBJ2-1; 10 positions match TRBD2. CDR3 size: 17 residues. CDR1 is SGHDT, CDR2 YYEEEE, per germline. V lost 0 bases and J lost 2; bases outside the gene matches: 5. DNA for the CDR3: TGTGCCAGCAGCTTGGCATTTACTAGCGGGACCTACAATGAGCAGTTCTTC. It codes for CASSLAFTSGTYNEQFF.

The V call is TRBV18, the J call TRBJ1-3; 9 bases match TRBD1. Germline loops: CDR1 KGHSH, CDR2 LQKENI. This CDR3 region has 16 residues. Unmatched junction bases numbered 7, after V lost 6 bases and J lost 1 base. CDR3 DNA sequence: TGTGCCAGCTCGCAGTCCGGGACAGGGTCTGGAAACACCATATATTTT. Translating gives CASSQSGTGSGNTIYF.

The chain employs TRBV10-3 and TRBJ2-6; weak D call: TRBD1 (6 bases). The germline V gene has CDR1 ENHRY and CDR2 SYGVKD. Trimming removed 7 bases at V and 2 bases at J, with 18 bases between. This CDR3 region has 17 residues. Written as DNA, the CDR3 is TGTGCCATCACCAAGACAGGTCCATCCGCTGGGGCCAACGTCCTGACTTTC. Residues: CAITKTGPSAGANVLTF.

V usage is TRBV10-1 and J usage is TRBJ2-1; a weak D match, TRBD2 (6 bases). V was clipped by 2 bases and J by 5 bases, with 10 bases between them. CDR1 is WNHNN and CDR2 is SYGVQD in the germline V gene (reference sequence). This CDR3 has 14 residues. The CDR3 here is CASSEGQRDNEQFF. DNA for the CDR3: TGCGCCAGCAGTGAGGGCCAGCGGGACAATGAGCAGTTCTTC.

V usage is TRBV6-1 and J usage is TRBJ2-7; 8 nucleotides agree with TRBD1. CDR3 length: 14 amino acids. The V gene end was trimmed by 6 bases and the J gene end by 6 bases; junction bases not matched to a gene: 10. Germline V CDR1 and CDR2: MNHNS, SASEGT. CDR3 sequence: CASRVPTGVGEQYF. CDR3 in DNA: TGTGCCAGCAGAGTGCCGACAGGGGTCGGCGAGCAGTACTTC.

The chain joins TRBV4-1 to TRBJ1-3; 9 bases match TRBD1. J gave up 0 bases and V 4 bases, and 7 bases lay outside the gene matches. CDR1 MGHRA and CDR2 YSYEKL come from the germline V gene. The CDR3 sequence is 17 residues long. The CDR3, as DNA: TGCGCCAGCAGCCCGGTGACAGGGGGATTCTCTGGAAACACCATATATTTT. Translating gives CASSPVTGGFSGNTIYF.

The rearrangement joins TRBV6-6 to TRBJ2-2, with D tentatively TRBD1 or TRBD2 (5 bases each). Trimming removed 6 bases from V and 3 bases from J, with 14 bases in between. The germline V gene encodes CDR1 MNHNY and CDR2 SVGAGI (reference sequence). The CDR3 totals 15 residues. The CDR3 DNA follows: TGTGCCAGCAGAAGACCCGGGACCGACACCGGGGAGCTGTTTTTT. Amino acid sequence: CASRRPGTDTGELFF.

V and J are TRBV27 and TRBJ2-3, with D maybe TRBD1 (5 bases). V was pared by 3 bases and J by 1 base, with 11 bases between. The CDR3 has 15 amino acids. Germline V gene lookup returns CDR1 MNHEY and CDR2 SMNVEV (reference sequence). The CDR3 nucleotides are TGTGCCAGCAGTTTTTCAGGGTACGGCACAGATACGCAGTATTTT. Translated: CASSFSGYGTDTQYF.

This clone was recorded a few times. V and J are TRBV10-3 and TRBJ1-1; D perhaps matches TRBD1 (5 bases). From germline, CDR1 is ENHRY and CDR2 SYGVKD. Trimming removed 6 bases from V and 0 bases from J, with 11 bases in between. The CDR3 spans 14 residues. In nucleotides, the CDR3 is TGTGCCATCAGAGGGGTTAGGATGAACACTGAAGCTTTCTTT. Protein sequence: CAIRGVRMNTEAFF.

For the CDR3, the DNA is TGCGCCAGCAGCCAAGACACCGACACCAGGGGACCAGATACGCAGTATTTT. It translates to CASSQDTDTRGPDTQYF. This rearrangement joins TRBV4-1 to TRBJ2-3; D might be TRBD1 (6 bases). Germline values: CDR1 MGHRA, CDR2 YSYEKL. The CDR3 has 17 amino acids. Trimming left V 0 bases short and J 4 bases short, with 17 bases between.

This chain uses TRBV7-8 with TRBJ2-7; D may be TRBD1 (6 bases). Germline V gene sequence: CDR1 SGHVS, CDR2 FQNEAQ. Trimming took off 3 bases at V and 2 bases at J, with 11 bases between the two ends. The CDR3 has 14 residues. The CDR3 loop is CASSLDRTAYEQYF. In DNA form, the CDR3 reads TGTGCCAGCAGCTTGGACAGAACTGCCTACGAGCAGTACTTC. Supplemented by reference TRBV7-8 and TRBJ2-7, the full variable domain reads GAGVSQSPRYKVAKRGQDVALRCDPISGHVSLFWYQQALGQGPEFLTYFQNEAQLDKSGLPSDRFFAERPEGSVSTLKIQRTQQEDSAVYLCASSLDRTAYEQYFGPGTRLTVT.

V and J are TRBV5-8 and TRBJ2-1; tentatively, D is TRBD2 (5 bases). Germline assignment: CDR1 SGHTS and CDR2 YDEGEE. This CDR3 has 14 residues. The V and J ends lost 5 bases and 4 bases respectively, with 13 bases between them. As DNA, the CDR3 is TGTGCCAGCAGTTTGCTGGGGAGTTACAATGAGCAGTTCTTC. This encodes CASSLLGSYNEQFF.

The rearrangement joins TRBV19 to TRBJ2-3; a possible D gene is TRBD2 (6 bases). The length of the CDR3 is 16 residues. Germline CDR1 LNHDA, CDR2 SQIVND (reference sequence). Trimming removed 6 bases at V and 0 bases at J, with 16 bases between. The CDR3 DNA reads as TGTGCCAGTAGACAACCTGGGGGGTCAAGCACAGATACGCAGTATTTT. It encodes CASRQPGGSSTDTQYF. Together with reference TRBV19 and TRBJ2-3, the CDR3 gives the full variable domain: DGGITQSPKYLFRKEGQNVTLSCEQNLNHDAMYWYRQDPGQGLRLIYYSQIVNDFQKGDIAEGYSVSREKKESFPLTVTSAQKNPTAFYLCASRQPGGSSTDTQYFGPGTRLTVL.

The genes are TRBV5-1 and TRBJ1-1, with D unclear. Germline V CDR1 and CDR2: SGHRS, YFSETQ. V was trimmed by 4 bases and J by 0 bases, leaving 13 bases between them. This CDR3 is 15 amino acids long. CDR3 DNA sequence: TGCGCCAGCAGCGCCTCAGAGGTTTTGAACACTGAAGCTTTCTTT. Translation: CASSASEVLNTEAFF.

The chain joins TRBV19 to TRBJ1-1; D gene ambiguous. There are 12 residues in the CDR3. Germline CDR1 is LNHDA and CDR2 is SQIVND (reference sequence). Trimming removed 5 bases from V and 8 bases from J, with 12 bases in between. This CDR3 reads CASSYLGLEAFF. DNA of the CDR3: TGTGCCAGTAGTTACCTTGGTCTAGAAGCTTTCTTT.

This rearrangement joins TRBV2 to TRBJ1-5; D is ambiguous. The germline V and J ends were trimmed by 7 bases and 2 bases, with 12 bases remaining between them. The CDR3 spans 14 residues. Germline CDR1 reads SNHLY; CDR2 reads FYNNEI. CDR3 region: CASISEGGNQPQHF. CDR3 DNA: TGTGCCAGCATCTCGGAGGGAGGCAATCAGCCCCAGCATTTT.

The rearrangement uses TRBV7-2 and TRBJ2-7; TRBD2 matches at 10 bases. The CDR3 is 15 amino acids. The germline CDR1 and CDR2 sequences are SGHTA and FQGNSA. V trimming: 1 base; J trimming: 4 bases; junction bases outside the gene matches: 4. In DNA form, the CDR3 reads TGTGCCAGCAGCTTAGTACTAGCGGGATCTTACGAGCAGTACTTC. Protein sequence: CASSLVLAGSYEQYF.

This chain connects TRBV4-1 to TRBJ2-2, with D possibly matching TRBD2 (6 bases). The CDR3 runs to 16 residues. Germline V gene lookup returns CDR1 MGHRA and CDR2 YSYEKL. The V gene lost 1 base and the J gene lost 3 bases, with 12 bases spanning the gap. CDR3 DNA sequence: TGCGCCAGCAGCCAAGCTCTAGCGCGAGACACCGGGGAGCTGTTTTTT. Protein sequence: CASSQALARDTGELFF.

The rearrangement links TRBV6-5 to TRBJ2-2; D is unresolved. Germline CDR1 and CDR2: MNHEY and SVGAGI. The V end was cut by 8 bases, the J end by 5 bases, with 9 bases between. The CDR3 consists of 12 residues. As DNA, the CDR3 is TGTGCCAGCGGTCTAAAAACCGGGGAGCTGTTTTTT. The encoded protein is CASGLKTGELFF.

V gene TRBV4-2 combines with J gene TRBJ2-7; 8 bases map to TRBD2. This CDR3 has 13 amino acids. Germline-derived CDR1 and CDR2 are LGHNA and YNFKEQ. V shed 3 bases and J 3 bases; nucleotides not matched to a gene: 1. Here the CDR3 reads CASSQGLVYEQYF. The CDR3 region has the DNA TGTGCCAGCAGCCAGGGACTAGTCTACGAGCAGTACTTC.

This sequence joins TRBV7-9 and TRBJ2-1, with 7 bases that match TRBD1. Trimming took 2 bases from V and 8 from J; bases not matched to a gene: 15. This CDR3 has 17 amino acids. CDR1 is SEHNR, CDR2 FQNEAQ, per germline (reference sequence). The CDR3 protein is CASSLMLVQGFGDEQFF. DNA for the CDR3: TGTGCCAGCAGCTTAATGTTGGTACAGGGGTTCGGAGATGAGCAGTTCTTC.

The V and J genes are TRBV9 and TRBJ2-3; D may be TRBD2 (6 bases). This CDR3 comprises 15 residues. From germline, CDR1 is SGDLS and CDR2 YYNGEE. The ends were cut back, 4 bases at V and 5 bases at J, with 17 bases in the middle. CDR3 sequence: CASSPGGVAGDTQYF. CDR3 DNA sequence: TGTGCCAGCAGCCCCGGAGGGGTAGCCGGAGATACGCAGTATTTT.